This T cell receptor beta chain comes out of a study of long-term antiretroviral therapy in people with HIV. Study-wide results and caveats: Control repertoires displayed wider CDR3 length ranges than the HIV repertoires.

Remarks on this clone: Its antigen is as yet unknown.

immunoSEQ v3.0 was run at survey level. Produced via immunoSEQ multiplex PCR; TCRdb's table is partial and in-frame only. The sample holds more than 35,000 clones, approximately 85% seen once. Germline V gene lookup returns CDR1 LNHDA and CDR2 SQIVND (reference sequence). V dropped 7 bases and J dropped 3 bases, with 13 bases sitting between them. The CDR3 has 14 residues. The chain has TRBV19 and TRBJ1-5; D perhaps matches TRBD1 (5 bases). This receptor was obtained from a young man with HIV. The sequencing here drew on unsorted PBMCs, taken 2.2 years after starting antiretroviral therapy. The CDR3 reads CASTFAGFNQPQHF. In DNA form, the CDR3 reads TGTGCCAGTACCTTCGCAGGGTTCAATCAGCCCCAGCATTTT.